The 4 T cell receptor beta chains presented below share a single source sample, sequenced in a study of shared clonotypes between healthy human individuals. Clones were sequenced by immunoSEQ multiplex PCR, and TCRdb holds only the in-frame ones, with some missing. This table has hundreds of thousands of clones, approximately 79% appearing once. Sequenced input: memory CD4+ T cells sorted from blood. Documented subset: CD45RA-negative fraction. The receptors were gathered from a man aged 25 to 40 in good health.

The DNA of the CDR3 is TGTGCCAGCAGCCCGATGGCAGGGACAATCATGGGTGAGCAGTTCTTC. It specifies CASSPMAGTIMGEQFF. The genes are TRBV7-3 and TRBJ2-1; D possibly corresponds to TRBD1 (6 bases). The V end lost 5 bases, the J end lost 9 bases, and 23 bases lay between the germline ends. The CDR3 sequence is 16 residues long. The germline V gene has CDR1 SGHTA and CDR2 FQGTGA.

The genes are TRBV5-4 and TRBJ2-1; perhaps TRBD2 as D (6 bases). Per the germline V gene, CDR1 is SGHNT and CDR2 is YYREEE (reference sequence). The CDR3 runs to 15 residues. V was shortened by 2 bases and J by 5 bases, with 14 bases between the two germline ends. CDR3 nucleotides: TGTGCCAGCAGCTTTGTCGGGACTCGAAACAATGAGCAGTTCTTC. Its translation: CASSFVGTRNNEQFF.

The chain uses TRBV14 and TRBJ1-1; D is undetermined. V was trimmed by 6 bases and J by 9 bases, leaving 14 bases between them. The CDR3 length is 12 residues. Germline loops: CDR1 SGHDN, CDR2 FVKESK. The CDR3 sequence: CASSSWGGKAFF. In DNA form, the CDR3 reads TGTGCCAGCAGTAGTTGGGGTGGGAAAGCTTTCTTT.

The chain is built from TRBV5-1 and TRBJ2-1, with TRBD2 identical over 12 bases. V shed 5 bases, J shed 6 bases, and the junction held 6 bases outside the gene matches. CDR3 size: 15 residues. The germline gives CDR1 SGHRS, CDR2 YFSETQ. CDR3 protein: CASRSPGLAGNEQFF. CDR3 in DNA: TGCGCCAGCAGGAGCCCGGGACTAGCGGGCAATGAGCAGTTCTTC.